The 21 T cell receptor beta chains given below trace back to one sample, sequenced in a study of radiotherapy plus CTLA-4 blockade in lung cancer. Measured with immunoSEQ multiplex PCR; TCRdb has only the in-frame clones, and not every one. Of approximately 47,000 clones in the sample, around four fifths were seen once. The specimen comprised peripheral blood, sampled from a patient treated with radiotherapy plus ipilimumab. The receptors shown here come from a human donor with non-small cell lung cancer who had stable disease on radiotherapy plus ipilimumab.

This clone was recorded once. This rearrangement joins TRBV4-1 to TRBJ2-2; TRBD1 agrees at 7 bases. Trimming at V came to 1 base and at J to 6 bases, leaving 2 bases not matched to a gene. The germline gives CDR1 MGHRA, CDR2 YSYEKL. CDR3 length: 14 amino acids. CDR3 amino acids: CASSQAGGAGELFF. The CDR3 DNA reads as TGCGCCAGCAGCCAAGCAGGGGGAGCCGGGGAGCTGTTTTTT.

The rearrangement joins TRBV5-6 to TRBJ1-6; no definite D call. V lost 2 bases and J lost 5, with 14 bases in between. The CDR3 loop spans 16 amino acids. CDR1 SGHDT and CDR2 YYEEEE come from the germline V gene. CDR3 sequence reads: CASSFGEGLHNSPLHF. CDR3 nucleotide sequence: TGTGCCAGCAGCTTCGGGGAAGGCCTTCATAATTCACCCCTCCACTTT.

J is TRBJ2-1 and V is TRBV19; 11 nucleotides agree with TRBD2. Germline V lookup: CDR1 LNHDA, CDR2 SQIVND (reference sequence). The CDR3 is made up of 18 amino acids. After removal of 5 bases from V and 0 bases from J, the junction contained 9 bases not matched to a gene. CDR3 residues: CASSGRTSGFPSYNEQFF. The CDR3 DNA reads TGTGCCAGTAGTGGGAGGACTAGCGGGTTCCCCTCCTACAATGAGCAGTTCTTC.

The chain joins TRBV6-1 to TRBJ2-5; tentatively, D is TRBD2 (6 bases). The V end was cut by 0 bases, the J end by 11 bases, with 19 bases between. The germline V gene has CDR1 MNHNS and CDR2 SASEGT. The CDR3 totals 15 residues. CDR3 nucleotides: TGTGCCAGCAGTGAAGCGGCAGGGAGGTTCGGGGAGCAGTACTTC. Its protein is CASSEAAGRFGEQYF.

The chain carries TRBV7-2 and TRBJ1-1; no firm D call. The germline V gene has CDR1 SGHTA and CDR2 FQGNSA. Deletions cut 5 bases from V and 4 bases from J, with 14 bases between. The CDR3 is 14 residues long. CDR3 sequence: CASSPLGGSTEAFF. DNA for the CDR3: TGTGCCAGCAGCCCGCTGGGAGGGAGCACTGAAGCTTTCTTT.

The chain links TRBV28 to TRBJ2-7; 8 nucleotides agree with TRBD1. The junction had 6 bases not matched to a gene; V was cut back by 5 bases and J by 6 bases. CDR1 is MDHEN, CDR2 SYDVKM, per germline. The CDR3 contains 13 residues. The CDR3 protein is CASSPQTGVEQYF. CDR3 in DNA: TGTGCCAGCAGTCCCCAGACAGGGGTCGAGCAGTACTTC.

The rearrangement uses TRBV27 and TRBJ2-7; 7 bases are a match to TRBD1. V was pared by 7 bases and J by 5 bases, with 11 bases of the junction left unmatched. Germline values: CDR1 MNHEY, CDR2 SMNVEV (reference sequence). The CDR3 totals 14 residues. The CDR3 DNA reads as TGTGCCAGCACCCCTTGGATAGGGGGCAACGAGCAGTACTTC. Translated: CASTPWIGGNEQYF.

The sample holds one count of this clone. The chain employs TRBV19 and TRBJ2-7; D possibly corresponds to TRBD2 (6 bases). CDR1 and CDR2 from the germline V gene are LNHDA and SQIVND (reference sequence). The length of the CDR3 is 16 residues. Trimming left V 5 bases short and J 3 bases short, with 20 bases between. DNA for the CDR3: TGTGCCAGTAGTGCCACCGGGTATATCGGGGGCTACGAGCAGTACTTC. Protein: CASSATGYIGGYEQYF.

The CDR3 spells CASSPGTSVEQETQYF. Here the CDR3 DNA reads TGTGCCAGCAGCCCCGGGACTAGCGTGGAACAAGAGACCCAGTACTTC. The chain combines TRBV11-3 with TRBJ2-5; 10 bases align to TRBD2. This CDR3 has 16 residues. V dropped 5 bases and J dropped 2; count of bases not matched to a gene: 8. Per the germline V gene, CDR1 is SGHNT and CDR2 is YENEEA.

This chain links TRBV30 with TRBJ1-2; 7 positions agree with TRBD1. The CDR3 covers 15 residues. The V gene end was trimmed by 0 bases and the J gene end by 5 bases; junction bases not matched to a gene: 9. Germline V gene data show CDR1 as GTSNPN and CDR2 as SVGIG (reference sequence). This chain's CDR3 is CAWSVTPVQGYGYTF. The CDR3 DNA is TGTGCCTGGAGTGTAACCCCAGTACAGGGGTATGGCTACACCTTC. The full variable domain, with the rest looked up from reference TRBV30 and TRBJ1-2, is SQTIHQWPATLVQPVGSPLSLECTVEGTSNPNLYWYRQAAGRGLQLLFYSVGIGQISSEVPQNLSASRPQDRQFILSSKKLLLSDSGFYLCAWSVTPVQGYGYTFGSGTRLTVV.

CDR3 in DNA: TGCGCCAGCAGTTTTGACAGGACCTCCTACGAGCAGTACTTC. Translating it yields CASSFDRTSYEQYF. This chain connects TRBV5-1 to TRBJ2-7; D perhaps matches TRBD1 (6 bases). The germline V gene has CDR1 SGHRS and CDR2 YFSETQ. Trimming removed 5 bases at V and 0 bases at J, with 12 bases between. The CDR3 loop spans 14 amino acids.

The CDR3, as DNA: TGTGCCAGTAGTAGACAGGGACTAGCGGGAGGGCCGGCAGGAGAGACCCAGTACTTC. Protein product: CASSRQGLAGGPAGETQYF. V is TRBV19 and J is TRBJ2-5; 16 nucleotides match TRBD2. After removal of 4 bases from V and 4 bases from J, the junction contained 12 bases not matched to a gene. CDR1 is LNHDA, CDR2 SQIVND, per germline (reference sequence). The CDR3 runs 19 residues.

The chain combines TRBV6-1 with TRBJ2-3; 8 bases match TRBD2. The V gene end was trimmed by 4 bases and the J gene end by 1 base; junction bases not matched to a gene: 7. This CDR3 contains 16 residues. Germline values: CDR1 MNHNS, CDR2 SASEGT. CDR3 sequence (DNA): TGTGCCAGCAGTGGTCTGAGCGGGAGCCGCACAGATACGCAGTATTTT. It codes for CASSGLSGSRTDTQYF.

The chain uses TRBV18 and TRBJ2-7, with 12 bases aligning to TRBD2. After removal of 3 bases from V and 6 bases from J, the junction contained 6 bases not matched to a gene. CDR1 and CDR2 from the germline V gene are KGHSH and LQKENI. The CDR3 extends over 15 amino acids. CDR3 coding DNA: TGTGCCAGCTCACCTTCTGGACTAGCGGGAACCGAGCAGTACTTC. Its protein is CASSPSGLAGTEQYF. Drawing the rest from reference TRBV18 and TRBJ2-7, the complete variable domain is NAGVMQNPRHLVRRRGQEARLRCSPMKGHSHVYWYRQLPEEGLKFMVYLQKENIIDESGMPKERFSAEFPKEGPSILRIQQVVRGDSAAYFCASSPSGLAGTEQYFGPGTRLTVT.

The CDR3 sequence is CASSLVYWTDTGTSGSLLSYEQYF. CDR3 coding DNA: TGCGCCAGCAGCTTGGTGTACTGGACAGATACCGGGACTAGCGGGTCCCTACTCTCCTACGAGCAGTACTTC. The gene calls are TRBV5-1 and TRBJ2-7, with 12 bases that match TRBD2. Germline assignment: CDR1 SGHRS and CDR2 YFSETQ. The J segment lost 0 bases and the V segment lost 0 bases, leaving 25 bases of the junction unmatched. The CDR3 is 24 amino acids.

The chain employs TRBV28 and TRBJ1-2, with 8 nucleotides matching TRBD1. This CDR3 has 15 residues. J lost 8 bases, V lost 3 bases, and 11 bases had no gene match. Germline assignment: CDR1 MDHEN and CDR2 SYDVKM. The CDR3 is CASSFSQGALMGYTF. Here the CDR3 DNA reads TGTGCCAGCAGTTTCAGTCAGGGGGCACTTATGGGCTACACCTTC.

V gene TRBV6-4 combines with J gene TRBJ1-2, with 7 nucleotides matching TRBD1. Germline loops: CDR1 MRHNA, CDR2 SNTAGT. Trimming at V came to 6 bases and at J to 1 base, leaving 8 bases not matched to a gene. The CDR3 loop spans 15 amino acids. CDR3 in DNA: TGTGCCAGCAGGCCATCCGGGACAGATAACTATGGCTACACCTTC. Translation gives CASRPSGTDNYGYTF.

This clone came up a few times. CDR3 coding DNA: TGTGCCAGCAGCCAAGGCCTGGCAGGGCTGGGCAATGAGCAGTTCTTC. Its protein is CASSQGLAGLGNEQFF. This chain links TRBV4-2 with TRBJ2-1; D perhaps matches TRBD1 (5 bases). CDR1 and CDR2 from the germline V gene are LGHNA and YNFKEQ. V shed 1 base and J shed 6 bases, with 16 bases lying between them. The CDR3 spans 16 residues.

This chain links TRBV10-3 with TRBJ1-3; D is perhaps TRBD1 (5 bases). Germline V gene lookup returns CDR1 ENHRY and CDR2 SYGVKD. The CDR3 spans 16 residues. V lost 4 bases and J 0 bases, leaving 13 bases between the germline ends. This CDR3 reads CAISAGLASSGNTIYF. The CDR3 DNA sequence: TGTGCCATCAGTGCGGGACTCGCGTCCTCTGGAAACACCATATATTTT.

Notes on this clone: Its ends do not fully match the called genes, so a read error is possible. V gene TRBV28 combines with J gene TRBJ2-5; TRBD2 agrees at 8 bases. This CDR3 is 9 amino acids long. The germline CDR1 and CDR2 sequences are MDHEN and SYDVKM. Here the CDR3 reads CASGTRGHF. The CDR3 DNA follows: TGTGCCAGCGGGACTAGGGGACACTTC.

This chain links TRBV28 with TRBJ2-5, with D possibly matching TRBD1 (5 bases). Trimming left V 8 bases short and J 4 bases short, with 17 bases between. In germline, CDR1 is MDHEN, CDR2 SYDVKM. The CDR3 spans 14 residues. CDR3 coding DNA: TGTGCCAGCTCTCCTGTGGGGCCCACAGAGACCCAGTACTTC. It codes for CASSPVGPTETQYF.